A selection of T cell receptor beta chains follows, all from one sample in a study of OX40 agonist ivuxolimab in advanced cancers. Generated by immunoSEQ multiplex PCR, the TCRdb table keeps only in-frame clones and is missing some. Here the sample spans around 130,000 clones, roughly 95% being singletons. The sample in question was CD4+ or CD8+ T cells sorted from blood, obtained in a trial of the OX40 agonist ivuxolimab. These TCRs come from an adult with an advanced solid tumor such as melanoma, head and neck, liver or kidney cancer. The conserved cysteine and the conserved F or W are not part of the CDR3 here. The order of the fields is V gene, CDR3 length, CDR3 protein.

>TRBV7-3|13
ASSLQSSGANVLT
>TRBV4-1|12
ASSAPVRVGELF
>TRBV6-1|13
ASNLLAGDGDTQY
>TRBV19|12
ASTPQGPIEKLF
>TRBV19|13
ASSIAPGQGNTIY
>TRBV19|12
ASSPNGGDTEAF
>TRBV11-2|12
ASSLWDRATEAF
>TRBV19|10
ASSMDNRGAF
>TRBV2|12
ASSPERGSYGYT
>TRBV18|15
ASSTRGSSPSGNTIY
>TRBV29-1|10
SVVSAAMGYT
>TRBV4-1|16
ASSQVSGTELERYGYT
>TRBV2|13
ASSELAGGPGELF
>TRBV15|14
ATSRFGILGAYEQY
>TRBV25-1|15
ASHKPGHPSLNQPQH
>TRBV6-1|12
ASSEGGRVPKEY
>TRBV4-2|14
ASSRGTGMVQETQY
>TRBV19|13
ASSTSAHRGTEAF
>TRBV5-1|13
ASSLRGQNNSPLH
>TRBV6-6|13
ASSYTPTAIYGYT